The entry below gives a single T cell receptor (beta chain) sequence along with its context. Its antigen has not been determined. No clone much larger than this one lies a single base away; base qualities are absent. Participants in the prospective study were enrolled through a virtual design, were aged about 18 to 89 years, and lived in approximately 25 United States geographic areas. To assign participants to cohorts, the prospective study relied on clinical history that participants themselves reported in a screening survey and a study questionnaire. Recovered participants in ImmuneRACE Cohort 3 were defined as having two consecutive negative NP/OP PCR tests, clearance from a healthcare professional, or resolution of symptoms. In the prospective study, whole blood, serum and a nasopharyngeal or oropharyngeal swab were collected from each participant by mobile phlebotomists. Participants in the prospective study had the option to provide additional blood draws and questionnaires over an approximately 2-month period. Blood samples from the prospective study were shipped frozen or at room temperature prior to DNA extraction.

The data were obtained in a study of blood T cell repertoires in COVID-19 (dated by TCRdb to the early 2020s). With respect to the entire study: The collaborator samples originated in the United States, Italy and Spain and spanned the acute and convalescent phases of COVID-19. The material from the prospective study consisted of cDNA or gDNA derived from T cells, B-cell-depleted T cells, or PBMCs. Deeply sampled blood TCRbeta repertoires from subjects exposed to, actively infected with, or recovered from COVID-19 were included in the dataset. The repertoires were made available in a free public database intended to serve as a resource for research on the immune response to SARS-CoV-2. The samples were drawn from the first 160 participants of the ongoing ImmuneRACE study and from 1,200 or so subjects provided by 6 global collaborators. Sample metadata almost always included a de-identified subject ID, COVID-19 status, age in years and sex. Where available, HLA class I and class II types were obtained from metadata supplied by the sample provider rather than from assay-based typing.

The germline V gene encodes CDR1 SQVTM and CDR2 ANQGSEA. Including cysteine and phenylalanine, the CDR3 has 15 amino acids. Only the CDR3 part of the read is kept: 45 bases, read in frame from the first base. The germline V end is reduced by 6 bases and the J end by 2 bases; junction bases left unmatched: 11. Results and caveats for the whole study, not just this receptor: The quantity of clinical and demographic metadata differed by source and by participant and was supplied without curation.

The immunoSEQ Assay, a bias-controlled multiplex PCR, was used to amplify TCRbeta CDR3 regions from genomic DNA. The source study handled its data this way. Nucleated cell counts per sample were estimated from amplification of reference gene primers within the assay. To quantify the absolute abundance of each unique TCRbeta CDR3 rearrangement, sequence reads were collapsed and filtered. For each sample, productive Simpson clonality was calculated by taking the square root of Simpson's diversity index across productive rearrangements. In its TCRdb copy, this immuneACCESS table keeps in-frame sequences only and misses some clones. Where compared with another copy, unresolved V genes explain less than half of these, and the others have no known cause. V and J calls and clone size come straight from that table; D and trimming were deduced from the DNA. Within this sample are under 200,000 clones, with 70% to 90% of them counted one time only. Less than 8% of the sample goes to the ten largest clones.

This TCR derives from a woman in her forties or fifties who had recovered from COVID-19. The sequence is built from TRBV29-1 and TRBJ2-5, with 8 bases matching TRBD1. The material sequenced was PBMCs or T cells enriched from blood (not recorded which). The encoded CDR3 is CSVVLRGRNQETQYF. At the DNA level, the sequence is TGCAGCGTGGTCCTCAGGGGGCGGAATCAAGAGACCCAGTACTTC.